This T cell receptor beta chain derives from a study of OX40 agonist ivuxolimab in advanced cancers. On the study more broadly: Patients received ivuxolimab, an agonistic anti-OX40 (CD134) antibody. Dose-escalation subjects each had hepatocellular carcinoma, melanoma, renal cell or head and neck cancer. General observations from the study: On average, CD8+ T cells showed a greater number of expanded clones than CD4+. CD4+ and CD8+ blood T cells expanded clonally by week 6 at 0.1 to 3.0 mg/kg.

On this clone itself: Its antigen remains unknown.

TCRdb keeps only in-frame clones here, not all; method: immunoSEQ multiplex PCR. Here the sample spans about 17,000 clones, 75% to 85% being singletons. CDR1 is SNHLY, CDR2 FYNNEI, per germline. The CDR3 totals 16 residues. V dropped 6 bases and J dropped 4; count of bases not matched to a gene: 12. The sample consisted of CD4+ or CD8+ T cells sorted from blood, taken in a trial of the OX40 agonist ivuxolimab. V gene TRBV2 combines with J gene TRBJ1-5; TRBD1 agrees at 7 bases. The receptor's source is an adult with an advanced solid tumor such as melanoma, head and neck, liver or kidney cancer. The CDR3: CASRKGGQLLNQPQHF. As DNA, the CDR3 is TGTGCCAGCAGAAAAGGGGGACAGCTGCTTAATCAGCCCCAGCATTTT. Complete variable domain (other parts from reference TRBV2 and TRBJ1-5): EPEVTQTPSHQVTQMGQEVILRCVPISNHLYFYWYRQILGQKVEFLVSFYNNEISEKSEIFDDQFSVERPDGSNFTLKIRSTKLEDSAMYFCASRKGGQLLNQPQHFGDGTRLSIL.